This TCR beta chain appears in the sequencing data of a study of beta chain features in type 1 diabetes. Study-wide results and caveats: Patients showed naive, central memory and Treg TCRB repertoires that appeared more similar than those of healthy donors.

From germline, CDR1 is WSHSY and CDR2 SAAADI. This CDR3 is built from 14 residues. V gave up 3 bases and J gave up 2 bases, with 9 bases separating them. It was one heparinised blood draw, averaging about 116 mL, that each donor gave. This clone was detected only a few times. Its antigen remains unidentified. Isolated RNA was reverse transcribed in full, so expressed TCRB transcripts were sequenced. Profiling relied on immunoSEQ multiplex PCR, and the TCRdb table lists in-frame clones only, not all of them. The table has 130,000 or so clones, approximately 9.2% seen once; the top ten hold around 0.68%.

This TCR derives from a man between 18 and 35 years old in good health. Sample: central memory CD4+ T cells from blood. The rearrangement uses TRBV10-2 and TRBJ2-3; D unclear. CDR3 DNA: TGCGCCAGCAGTGATTTGCGGTCCACAGATACGCAGTATTTT. The encoded protein is CASSDLRSTDTQYF.